A selection of T cell receptor beta chains follows, all from one sample in a study of Graves' ophthalmopathy and Graves' hyperthyroidism. MiXCR, run by TCRdb on the multiplex PCR reads, gives a single entry per CDR3 protein. The sample holds about 180,000 distinct CDR3 sequences, around two fifths seen once. Material for sequencing was peripheral blood. Every receptor here comes from a woman between 35 and 50 years old with Graves' ophthalmopathy. Each CDR3 is given with its conserved first and last residue. The D gene is left open where the match is weak. Expanded clones get a size class; other rows say once, few or many, or leave the size out.

cdr3_aa	cdr3_nt	d_call	v_call	j_call	clone_size	cdr3_length
CSARPQGGNSPLHF	TGCAGTGCTAGACCACAGGGGGGTAATTCACCCCTCCACTTT	TRBD1	TRBV20-1	TRBJ1-6	many	14
CASSIEGRGSYEQYF	TGTGCCAGTAGTATAGAGGGACGGGGTTCCTACGAGCAGTACTTC	.	TRBV19	TRBJ2-7	.	15
CSARNIDRWSDPQHF	TGCAGTGCTAGAAACATTGATCGTTGGTCAGATCCCCAGCATTTT	.	TRBV20-1	TRBJ1-5	many	15
CASREGRDRGLQPQHF	TGTGCCAGCAGGGAAGGGAGGGACAGGGGACTTCAGCCCCAGCATTTT	TRBD1	TRBV12-3/TRBV12-4	TRBJ1-5	few	16
CASSEVLGTGGTSGTPWF	TGTGCCAGCAGTGAAGTGTTGGGGACAGGGGGCACTAGCGGGACTCCGTGGTTC	TRBD1	TRBV6-1	TRBJ2-7	many	18
CASSLVVLTGYTF	TGTGCCAGCAGTTTAGTAGTGCTGACTGGCTACACCTTC	.	TRBV12-3/TRBV12-4	TRBJ1-2	many	13
CASSPGVMNTEAFF	TGTGCCAGCAGCCCAGGAGTAATGAACACTGAAGCTTTCTTT	.	TRBV5-8	TRBJ1-1	.	14
CASREGGEYQPQHF	TGTGCCAGCCGAGAAGGTGGGGAATATCAGCCCCAGCATTTT	.	TRBV6-2/TRBV6-3	TRBJ1-5	.	14
CATSREIGQGDTQYF	TGTGCCACCAGCAGAGAAATAGGACAGGGGGATACGCAGTATTTT	TRBD1	TRBV15	TRBJ2-3	many	15
CASSTGAASNQPQHF	TGTGCCAGCAGCACCGGGGCAGCCAGCAATCAGCCCCAGCATTTT	.	TRBV28	TRBJ1-5	.	15
CASSFLAGTPNSPLHF	TGTGCCAGCAGTTTCCTGGCCGGGACGCCGAATTCACCCCTCCACTTT	.	TRBV12-3/TRBV12-4	TRBJ1-6	many	16
CSAREVGGGGNQPQHF	TGCAGTGCTAGAGAAGTGGGGGGCGGGGGCAATCAGCCCCAGCATTTT	.	TRBV20-1	TRBJ1-5	many	16
CASSINQETQYF	TGTGCCAGTAGTATAAACCAAGAGACCCAGTACTTC	.	TRBV7-6	TRBJ2-5	many	12
CASSIWGREAFF	TGTGCCAGTAGTATTTGGGGACGTGAAGCTTTCTTT	.	TRBV19	TRBJ1-1	many	12
CASSLRRTLSYEQYF	TGTGCCAGCAGTTTAAGACGGACGCTCTCCTACGAGCAGTACTTC	.	TRBV12-3/TRBV12-4	TRBJ2-7	.	15
CASSPEAYNSPLHF	TGTGCCAGCAGCCCCGAGGCCTATAATTCACCCCTCCACTTT	.	TRBV11-3	TRBJ1-6	many	14
CASSSVSLGGELFF	TGTGCCAGCAGCTCCGTTTCCCTGGGCGGGGAGCTGTTTTTT	.	TRBV7-2	TRBJ2-2	many	14
CASSRITGIPEAFF	TGTGCCAGCAGCCGCATCACAGGAATTCCTGAAGCTTTCTTT	.	TRBV7-2	TRBJ1-1	.	14
CASSPQSYGSYEQYF	TGTGCCAGCAGCCCCCAATCGTACGGGAGCTACGAGCAGTACTTC	.	TRBV7-2	TRBJ2-7	many	15
CASSTPGPPGFLVQYF	TGTGCCAGCAGTACGCCGGGACCGCCGGGTTTTTTGGTGCAGTACTTC	.	TRBV6-2/TRBV6-3	TRBJ2-7	many	16
CASSSRTNRGIGETQYF	TGTGCCAGCAGCTCCCGGACTAACAGGGGGATCGGAGAGACCCAGTACTTC	TRBD1	TRBV11-2	TRBJ2-5	.	17
CASSLGGGVMNTEAFF	TGCGCCAGCAGCTTGGGTGGAGGAGTAATGAACACTGAAGCTTTCTTT	.	TRBV5-1	TRBJ1-1	.	16
CASSTPRGGYGYTF	TGTGCCAGTAGTACCCCCCGAGGGGGCTATGGCTACACCTTC	.	TRBV19	TRBJ1-2	.	14
CASSARQPETQYF	TGTGCCAGCAGTGCCAGACAGCCAGAGACCCAGTACTTC	.	TRBV27	TRBJ2-5	many	13
CASSPGTGSYEQYF	TGTGCCAGCAGCCCCGGGACGGGCTCCTACGAGCAGTACTTC	.	TRBV6-1	TRBJ2-7	many	14
CAWSQGQDHEQYF	TGTGCCTGGAGCCAGGGTCAGGACCACGAGCAGTACTTC	.	TRBV30	TRBJ2-7	many	13
CASSLEQGGGYGYTF	TGTGCCAGCAGCTTAGAACAGGGGGGCGGCTATGGCTACACCTTC	TRBD1	TRBV11-2	TRBJ1-2	many	15
CASSLSDGNIQYF	TGTGCCAGCAGCCTATCTGATGGAAACATTCAGTACTTC	.	TRBV27	TRBJ2-4	many	13
CASNTGRVIGQPQHF	TGTGCCAGCAACACCGGACGGGTCATTGGGCAGCCCCAGCATTTT	.	TRBV28	TRBJ1-5	many	15
CASSRDFNQPQHF	TGCGCCAGCAGCCGAGACTTCAATCAGCCCCAGCATTTT	.	TRBV5-1	TRBJ1-5	.	13
CASSLWTGDEQPQHF	TGTGCCAGCAGTTTGTGGACAGGGGACGAGCAGCCCCAGCATTTT	TRBD1	TRBV12-3/TRBV12-4	TRBJ1-5	.	15
CASSFAGMNTEAFF	TGTGCCAGCAGTTTTGCAGGGATGAACACTGAAGCTTTCTTT	.	TRBV28	TRBJ1-1	few	14
CASDRGRETQYF	TGTGCCAGTGACAGGGGGCGGGAGACCCAGTACTTC	TRBD1	TRBV6-1	TRBJ2-5	many	12
CASSARGPHSGNTIYF	TGTGCCAGCAGTGCTCGCGGCCCTCACTCTGGAAACACCATATATTTT	.	TRBV27	TRBJ1-3	.	16
CASSLPPSAEAFF	TGTGCCAGCAGCTTACCCCCTAGCGCTGAAGCTTTCTTT	.	TRBV7-2	TRBJ1-1	many	13
CASSEIIPRGGSWNYGYTF	TGTGCCAGCAGTGAAATCATTCCTCGTGGGGGATCGTGGAACTATGGCTACACCTTC	.	TRBV6-1	TRBJ1-2	many	19
CATSREYYEQYF	TGTGCCACCAGCAGGGAGTACTACGAGCAGTACTTC	.	TRBV15	TRBJ2-7	many	12
CASSFRAEEGSPLHF	TGTGCCAGCAGTTTTCGGGCGGAAGAAGGTTCACCCCTCCACTTT	.	TRBV12-3/TRBV12-4	TRBJ1-6	.	15
CASRAMAWSEQYF	TGTGCCAGCAGAGCGATGGCCTGGAGCGAGCAGTACTTC	.	TRBV27	TRBJ2-7	.	13
CASTPDRGLFF	TGTGCCAGCACCCCCGACAGGGGGCTTTTCTTT	TRBD1	TRBV6-2/TRBV6-3	TRBJ1-1	many	11
CSARETGGGQPQHF	TGCAGTGCTAGAGAAACAGGGGGGGGTCAGCCCCAGCATTTT	TRBD1	TRBV20-1	TRBJ1-5	many	14
CASSIYSGSFGDTGELFF	TGTGCCAGTAGTATTTATAGCGGGAGTTTCGGCGACACCGGGGAGCTGTTTTTT	TRBD2	TRBV19	TRBJ2-2	many	18